The rows below give T cell receptor beta chains drawn from one sample of a study of T cell repertoires and HLA-DP antigens. Which antigens these TCRs recognize remains unknown. Clones were read by immunoSEQ multiplex PCR, and TCRdb kept only the in-frame ones, dropping some. The sample holds about 73,000 clones, roughly 75% seen once. The sample comprised CD4+ T cells from PBMCs. All receptors derive from a man aged 55 to 69 in good health and CMV-seronegative. CDR3s include the opening cysteine and the closing phenylalanine or tryptophan. The D gene is left open where the match is weak. Not every row has a clone size; where given, it reads once, few, many or a size class.

clone_size j_call v_call d_call cdr3_nt cdr3_aa
. TRBJ1-1 TRBV19 . TGTGCCAGTAGTTCCCCGGCAGCAATGAACACTGAAGCTTTCTTT CASSSPAAMNTEAFF
. TRBJ1-1 TRBV4-3 . TGCGCCAGCAGCTACGCAGGGCGCAACACTGAAGCTTTCTTT CASSYAGRNTEAFF
. TRBJ2-5 TRBV11-2 . TGTGCCAGCAGCTTAGGTCAGGAGACCCAGTACTTC CASSLGQETQYF
. TRBJ2-7 TRBV20-1 . TGCAGTGCTTGGGGCGGATACGAGCAGTACTTC CSAWGGYEQYF
. TRBJ2-5 TRBV28 TRBD2 TGTGCCAGCAGTCCACGGACTAGCGGGAGGAAAGAGACCCAGTACTTC CASSPRTSGRKETQYF
. TRBJ2-3 TRBV5-6 TRBD1 TGTGCCAGCAGCTGGGGGACAGACACGCAGTATTTT CASSWGTDTQYF
. TRBJ2-3 TRBV11-3 . TGTGCCAGCAGCTTAGGGACTAGCACAGATACGCAGTATTTT CASSLGTSTDTQYF
medium-sized TRBJ2-5 TRBV7-9 . TGTGCCAGCAGCTTGACCAGGGACCAAGAGACCCAGTACTTC CASSLTRDQETQYF
. TRBJ1-1 TRBV30 . TGTGCCTGGAGTGTTCGCCAGCTGAACACTGAAGCTTTCTTT CAWSVRQLNTEAFF
. TRBJ2-1 TRBV28 TRBD2 TGTGCCAGCAGGTCATCCGGCGGGTTAGCGGGGGGGATGAACAATGAGCAGTTCTTC CASRSSGGLAGGMNNEQFF
. TRBJ2-5 TRBV6-6 . TGTGCCAGCAGTTCGACCGGCCCTGGAGCCCAGTACTTC CASSSTGPGAQYF
. TRBJ2-3 TRBV6-5 . TGTGCCAGCAGGAGGACCCTTGGGGCGCAGTATTTT CASRRTLGAQYF
many TRBJ1-6 TRBV18 TRBD1 TGTGCCAGCTCACCGCCCAACAGGGGGGACTCACCCCTCCACTTT CASSPPNRGDSPLHF
. TRBJ1-2 TRBV6-5 . TGTGCCAGCAGTTATTCGGGCGACGGATACTATGGCTACACCTTC CASSYSGDGYYGYTF
. TRBJ1-2 TRBV7-2 . TGTGCCTCGGGAGTGGGCGGGTCTGGTGGCTACACCTTC CASGVGGSGGYTF
. TRBJ2-7 TRBV11-2 . TGTGCCAGCAGCTTGGGAGTAGGAGGGGACGAGGAGCAGTACTTC CASSLGVGGDEEQYF
. TRBJ2-2 TRBV29-1 . TGCAGCGTTGCTGGGGTCCGCGGCGGGGAGCTGTTTTTT CSVAGVRGGELFF
. TRBJ2-2 TRBV11-2 . TGTGCCAGCAGCTCGGCCTATCTAACCGGGGAGCTGTTTTTT CASSSAYLTGELFF
. TRBJ1-6 TRBV5-1 . TGCGCCAGCAGCTTGGCCGGGACCGACTGGGGCTCCTATAATTCACCCCTCCACTTT CASSLAGTDWGSYNSPLHF
. TRBJ1-3 TRBV7-8 . TGTGCCAGCAGCTTAGACAGGGTCGGAAACACCATATATTTT CASSLDRVGNTIYF
few TRBJ1-1 TRBV9 . TGTGCCAGCAGCGTAGGGAAAAGGGGAGGGACTGAAGCTTTCTTT CASSVGKRGGTEAFF
. TRBJ2-1 TRBV6-5 . TGTGCCAGCAGTTACCCCCAGACCGGGGAGCAGTTCTTC CASSYPQTGEQFF
. TRBJ2-1 TRBV14 . TGTGCCAGCAGCCACGGGTGGACCTACAATGAGCAGTTCTTC CASSHGWTYNEQFF
. TRBJ1-5 TRBV2 TRBD1 TGTGCCAGCAGTGTAGGACAGGGGGCTCAGCCCCAGCATTTT CASSVGQGAQPQHF
. TRBJ2-3 TRBV30 . TGTGCCTGGGGCGATACGCAGTATTTT CAWGDTQYF
. TRBJ2-1 TRBV7-9 TRBD2 TGTGCCAGCAGTTTAAGACCCGGGAGGGAATACAATGAGCAGTTCTTC CASSLRPGREYNEQFF
. TRBJ1-1 TRBV29-1 . TGCAGCGTGGCTTCTGGGGGGCACACTGAAGCTTTCTTT CSVASGGHTEAFF
. TRBJ1-2 TRBV25-1 TRBD1 TGTGCCAGCAGATTTGACAGGGCCGGGACTGGCTACACCTTC CASRFDRAGTGYTF
. TRBJ1-6 TRBV11-2 . TGTGCCAGCAGCATGGGGACCGTTAATTCACCCCTCCACTTT CASSMGTVNSPLHF
. TRBJ2-5 TRBV15 TRBD2 TGTGCCACCAGCAGAGGGCAAAGCGGGGGAGTACAAGAGACCCAGTACTTC CATSRGQSGGVQETQYF
once TRBJ2-1 TRBV11-2 . TGTGCCAGCAGCCACCGCGTCGGGTCTAGTGTTCAGTTCTTC CASSHRVGSSVQFF
few TRBJ2-7 TRBV7-2 . TGTGCCAGCAGCCAAAGCCCAGGCTCCTACGAGCAGTACTTC CASSQSPGSYEQYF
. TRBJ2-1 TRBV5-1 . TGCGCCAGCAGCTTGGATCCTTCGAGCTCCTACAATGAGCAGTTCTTC CASSLDPSSSYNEQFF
once TRBJ1-2 TRBV4-1 . TGCGCCAGCAGCCAAGAAACAGGGATATCTAACTATGGCTACACCTTC CASSQETGISNYGYTF
. TRBJ1-1 TRBV21-1 . TGTGCCAGCAGCAAAGGGCAGACAAGTCTCACCGTGAACACTGAAGCTTTCTTT CASSKGQTSLTVNTEAFF
. TRBJ2-2 TRBV18 TRBD2 TGTGCCAGCACAGGACTAGCGAGGAACACCGGGGAGCTGTTTTTT CASTGLARNTGELFF
. TRBJ2-3 TRBV20-1 . TGCAGTGCTAACCCCCTTGGGACGCAGTATTTT CSANPLGTQYF